Each of the 30 T cell receptor beta chains below was sequenced from the same sample in a study of cytomegalovirus exposure and HLA in healthy donors. PCR involved 60 Vbeta and 13 Jbeta primers. The data were produced by immunoSEQ multiplex PCR, yet TCRdb's version contains in-frame clones alone and is incomplete. This repertoire includes about 64,000 clones. The specimen sequenced was PBMCs. The receptor set was obtained from a woman aged 18-30 years in good health and CMV-seronegative.

The chain couples TRBV30 to TRBJ1-6; 7 nucleotides match TRBD1. The germline gives CDR1 GTSNPN, CDR2 SVGIG (reference sequence). V shed 4 bases, J shed 7 bases, and the junction held 16 bases outside the gene matches. The CDR3 is 17 amino acids. CDR3 coding DNA: TGTGCCTGGAATCCTGGGGACAGCGGGTGGGGAAATTCACCCCTCCACTTT. As protein: CAWNPGDSGWGNSPLHF.

The chain combines TRBV9 with TRBJ2-3, with 15 bases identical to TRBD2. The CDR3 sequence is 17 residues long. The V segment lost 0 bases and the J segment 4 bases; nucleotides outside the gene matches: 3. Germline V gene sequence: CDR1 SGDLS, CDR2 YYNGEE. This CDR3 reads CASSVGTSGRAADTQYF. In nucleotides, the CDR3 is TGTGCCAGCAGCGTAGGGACTAGCGGGAGGGCCGCAGATACGCAGTATTTT. Supplemented by reference TRBV9 and TRBJ2-3, the full variable domain reads DSGVTQTPKHLITATGQRVTLRCSPRSGDLSVYWYQQSLDQGLQFLIQYYNGEERAKGNILERFSAQQFPDLHSELNLSSLELGDSALYFCASSVGTSGRAADTQYFGPGTRLTVL.

The rearrangement uses TRBV13 and TRBJ1-4; 9 nucleotides agree with TRBD1. CDR3 length: 13 amino acids. Germline values: CDR1 PRHDT, CDR2 FYEKMQ (reference sequence). V dropped 5 bases and J dropped 10; count of bases not matched to a gene: 5. The DNA of the CDR3 is TGTGCCAGCAGCCCAGGGACAGGGTCAAAACTGTTTTTT. Residues: CASSPGTGSKLFF.

V is TRBV30 and J is TRBJ1-5; 8 positions match TRBD1. V trimming: 3 bases; J trimming: 6 bases; junction bases outside the gene matches: 4. The CDR3 sequence is 13 residues long. Germline-derived CDR1 and CDR2 are GTSNPN and SVGIG (reference sequence). The CDR3 sequence is CAWSGQGSQPQHF. The CDR3 DNA reads TGTGCCTGGAGCGGACAGGGCAGTCAGCCCCAGCATTTT.

The gene calls are TRBV9 and TRBJ1-4; TRBD1 is a possible D gene (5 bases). Germline V gene sequence: CDR1 SGDLS, CDR2 YYNGEE. Trimming took off 0 bases at V and 8 bases at J, with 17 bases between the two ends. CDR3 length: 16 residues. The CDR3: CASSVGSAGVGEKLFF. Written as DNA, the CDR3 is TGTGCCAGCAGCGTAGGTAGCGCGGGGGTCGGCGAAAAACTGTTTTTT.

V usage is TRBV15 and J usage is TRBJ1-1, with 7 positions matching TRBD1. The CDR3 loop spans 12 amino acids. The V and J ends lost 8 bases and 7 bases, in that order; junction bases with no gene match: 7. CDR1 and CDR2 (germline): LNHNV, YYDKDF (reference sequence). CDR3 DNA: TGTGCCACCCAAACAGGGGACAGTGAAGCTTTCTTT. Amino acids: CATQTGDSEAFF.

CDR3: CASSETSGNGYEQYF. In DNA, the CDR3 is TGCGCCAGCAGTGAGACTAGCGGGAATGGGTACGAGCAGTACTTC. This chain connects TRBV10-1 to TRBJ2-7; 10 bases map to TRBD2. The CDR3 sequence is 15 residues long. The germline gives CDR1 WNHNN, CDR2 SYGVQD (reference sequence). V lost 2 bases to trimming and J lost 4 bases; unmatched junction nucleotides: 5.

This sequence joins TRBV4-2 and TRBJ2-7; 9 bases align to TRBD2. CDR3 size: 15 residues. From germline, CDR1 is LGHNA and CDR2 YNFKEQ. With 0 bases clipped from V and 4 bases from J, the junction kept 4 bases outside the gene matches. The CDR3 protein is CASSQERGGQYEQYF. The CDR3 coding sequence is TGTGCCAGCAGCCAAGAGCGGGGGGGCCAATACGAGCAGTACTTC.

The genes are TRBV30 and TRBJ2-4; 8 bases match TRBD2. Germline CDR1 GTSNPN, CDR2 SVGIG (reference sequence). This CDR3 contains 18 residues. J lost 1 base, V lost 0 bases, and 11 bases had no gene match. The CDR3 loop reads CAWSVLRGPGGAKNIQYF. DNA for the CDR3: TGTGCCTGGAGTGTGTTAAGGGGACCGGGGGGGGCCAAAAACATTCAGTACTTC. The variable domain in full, with the rest retrieved from reference TRBV30 and TRBJ2-4, is SQTIHQWPATLVQPVGSPLSLECTVEGTSNPNLYWYRQAAGRGLQLLFYSVGIGQISSEVPQNLSASRPQDRQFILSSKKLLLSDSGFYLCAWSVLRGPGGAKNIQYFGAGTRLSVL.

The rearrangement uses TRBV7-6 and TRBJ1-6; 7 bases align to TRBD1. CDR3 length equals 17 residues. With V trimmed by 4 bases and J by 0 bases, 6 bases remained unmatched. Germline values: CDR1 SGHVS, CDR2 FNYEAQ. The CDR3 bases are TGTGCCAGCAGCTCGAGGGGGCAGAGCTCCTATAATTCACCCCTCCACTTT. It encodes CASSSRGQSSYNSPLHF.

Notes on this clone: The same CDR3 arises from other DNA sequences in this sample as well. Written as DNA, the CDR3 is TGTGCCTGGAACGGACTAGGATCCTACGAGCAGTACTTC. It codes for CAWNGLGSYEQYF. This chain links TRBV30 with TRBJ2-7, with 7 bases lining up with TRBD2. Germline V gene sequence: CDR1 GTSNPN, CDR2 SVGIG (reference sequence). The ends lost 4 bases at V and 1 base at J; junction bases unmatched: 4. This CDR3 has 13 residues.

CDR3: CASSLGGHGYTF. For the CDR3, the DNA is TGCGCCAGCAGCTTAGGGGGCCATGGCTACACCTTC. V gene TRBV5-1 combines with J gene TRBJ1-2; 7 bases are shared with TRBD1. This CDR3 region has 12 residues. Germline CDR1 reads SGHRS; CDR2 reads YFSETQ. Trimming removed 2 bases from V and 6 bases from J; junction bases left unmatched: 1.

J is TRBJ1-2 and V is TRBV6-5; the D gene is possibly TRBD1 (5 bases). Germline CDR1 reads MNHEY; CDR2 reads SVGAGI. The CDR3 length is 13 residues. V was cut by 6 bases and J by 5 bases, with 13 bases left in between. The CDR3 here is CASRGKGAYGYTF. The CDR3 coding sequence is TGTGCCAGCAGGGGGAAAGGGGCGTATGGCTACACCTTC.

The chain employs TRBV25-1 and TRBJ2-7, with 7 bases aligning to TRBD2. V lost 7 bases, J lost 4 bases, and 10 bases stayed unmatched. Germline V lookup: CDR1 MGHDK, CDR2 SYGVNS. The CDR3 contains 14 residues. The CDR3 bases are TGTGCCAGCACTACGACGGGGCGGGAGTACGAGCAGTACTTC. Translated, it gives CASTTTGREYEQYF.

The chain uses TRBV10-1 and TRBJ1-1; TRBD1 matches 7 bases. CDR1 is WNHNN, CDR2 SYGVQD, per germline (reference sequence). This CDR3 has 15 residues. The junction had 5 bases not matched to a gene; V was cut back by 3 bases and J by 1 base. CDR3 coding DNA: TGCGCCAGCAGTGATCGACAGGGTGGGAACACTGAAGCTTTCTTT. Translation gives CASSDRQGGNTEAFF.

The chain couples TRBV9 to TRBJ2-7, with 10 bases aligning to TRBD1. Germline-derived CDR1 and CDR2 are SGDLS and YYNGEE. The CDR3 has 14 residues. After removal of 4 bases from V and 2 bases from J, the junction contained 3 bases not matched to a gene. CDR3 sequence reads: CASSQGQGTYEQYF. Written as DNA, the CDR3 is TGTGCCAGCAGCCAGGGACAGGGGACCTACGAGCAGTACTTC.

This rearrangement joins TRBV27 to TRBJ1-6; 9 nucleotides match TRBD1. The J segment lost 10 bases and the V segment lost 6 bases, leaving 7 bases of the junction unmatched. CDR1 MNHEY and CDR2 SMNVEV come from the germline V gene (reference sequence). The length of the CDR3 is 14 residues. DNA for the CDR3: TGTGCCAGCAGCCAACAGGGGGCGGGATCACCCCTCCACTTT. Protein sequence: CASSQQGAGSPLHF.

The chain carries TRBV30 and TRBJ1-2; no firm D call. The ends were cut back, 4 bases at V and 4 bases at J, with 19 bases in the middle. Germline V gives CDR1 GTSNPN, CDR2 SVGIG (reference sequence). The CDR3 runs to 15 residues. CDR3 coding DNA: TGTGCCTGGATCCCGCGCTTAGCCAGAAGCTATGGCTACACCTTC. Its translation is CAWIPRLARSYGYTF.

The chain links TRBV11-3 to TRBJ1-2, with 7 bases identical to TRBD1. After removal of 1 base from V and 7 bases from J, the junction contained 6 bases not matched to a gene. This CDR3 comprises 14 residues. Germline V gene lookup returns CDR1 SGHNT and CDR2 YENEEA. CDR3 amino acids: CASSLARSGGGYTF. CDR3 nucleotide sequence: TGTGCCAGCAGCTTAGCAAGGTCAGGGGGTGGCTACACCTTC.

The J gene is TRBJ2-7, the V gene TRBV4-1, with D uncertain. Trimming took 4 bases from V and 6 from J, leaving 7 bases between them. Germline V lookup: CDR1 MGHRA, CDR2 YSYEKL. The CDR3 covers 11 residues. For the CDR3, the DNA is TGCGCCAGCAGCCTTAATCGCGAGCAGTACTTC. This sequence encodes CASSLNREQYF.

Turning to this clone: The sample has other DNA sequences that encode this CDR3 too. This chain links TRBV18 with TRBJ1-5; weak D call: TRBD1 (6 bases). CDR1 KGHSH and CDR2 LQKENI come from the germline V gene. This CDR3 has 14 residues. V gave up 2 bases and J gave up 2 bases, with 7 bases separating them. This chain's CDR3 is CASSPGGGNQPQHF. CDR3 nucleotides: TGTGCCAGCTCACCAGGGGGCGGCAATCAGCCCCAGCATTTT.

The rearrangement uses TRBV28 and TRBJ1-1; D might be TRBD1 (5 bases). Germline V gene sequence: CDR1 MDHEN, CDR2 SYDVKM. The CDR3 length is 14 residues. The ends were cut back, 6 bases at V and 3 bases at J, with 14 bases in the middle. CDR3 DNA sequence: TGTGCCAGCAGCCTCGGGCGGGGGGACACTGAAGCTTTCTTT. Translation gives CASSLGRGDTEAFF. Filled out from reference TRBV28 and TRBJ1-1, the complete variable domain reads DVKVTQSSRYLVKRTGEKVFLECVQDMDHENMFWYRQDPGLGLRLIYFSYDVKMKEKGDIPEGYSVSREKKERFSLILESASTNQTSMYLCASSLGRGDTEAFFGQGTRLTVV.

The rearrangement joins TRBV13 to TRBJ1-2; D uncertain. Trimming shortened V by 4 bases and J by 4 bases, and 13 bases separated the two germline ends. This CDR3 is 14 amino acids long. Germline V gives CDR1 PRHDT, CDR2 FYEKMQ (reference sequence). This chain's CDR3 is CASSSWRSTYGYTF. The DNA of the CDR3 is TGTGCCAGCAGCTCTTGGAGGTCCACCTATGGCTACACCTTC.

The J gene is TRBJ2-7, the V gene TRBV2, with D tentatively TRBD1 (5 bases). V lost 9 bases to trimming and J lost 0 bases, with 15 bases between them. The CDR3 is made up of 14 amino acids. Germline V lookup: CDR1 SNHLY, CDR2 FYNNEI. The CDR3 loop is CASTRARRSYEQYF. The DNA for the CDR3 is TGTGCCAGTACCAGGGCGAGGCGCTCCTACGAGCAGTACTTC. The full variable domain, rest sourced from reference TRBV2 and TRBJ2-7, is EPEVTQTPSHQVTQMGQEVILRCVPISNHLYFYWYRQILGQKVEFLVSFYNNEISEKSEIFDDQFSVERPDGSNFTLKIRSTKLEDSAMYFCASTRARRSYEQYFGPGTRLTVT.

The rearrangement uses TRBV30 and TRBJ1-5, with D unclear. From germline, CDR1 is GTSNPN and CDR2 SVGIG (reference sequence). The CDR3 loop spans 13 amino acids. V gave up 3 bases and J gave up 3 bases, with 9 bases separating them. The CDR3 is CAWSDTNNQPQHF. The DNA of the CDR3 is TGTGCCTGGAGCGACACCAACAATCAGCCCCAGCATTTT.

The chain recombines TRBV5-4 with TRBJ1-4; a possible D gene is TRBD1 (5 bases). This CDR3 is built from 13 residues. CDR1 and CDR2 (germline): SGHNT, YYREEE (reference sequence). V lost 4 bases and J lost 3, with 7 bases in between. CDR3 nucleotides: TGTGCCAGCAGCGTGGGGCCTAATGAAAAACTGTTTTTT. This translates into CASSVGPNEKLFF.

The J gene is TRBJ2-3, the V gene TRBV4-2; D perhaps matches TRBD2 (6 bases). CDR1 and CDR2 from the germline V gene are LGHNA and YNFKEQ. The CDR3 is made up of 14 amino acids. Trimming shortened V by 2 bases and J by 10 bases, and 16 bases separated the two germline ends. The CDR3 coding sequence is TGTGCCAGCAGCCAATCCCTAGCGAGGAGGTCGCAGTATTTT. It is translated as CASSQSLARRSQYF.

This chain links TRBV9 with TRBJ2-7; D gene uncertain. The length of the CDR3 is 14 residues. V was trimmed by 0 bases and J by 2 bases, leaving 9 bases between them. In germline, CDR1 is SGDLS, CDR2 YYNGEE. CDR3 nucleotides: TGTGCCAGCAGCGTAGGTGGCAGCGCCTACGAGCAGTACTTC. Translation: CASSVGGSAYEQYF.

The V call is TRBV6-4, the J call TRBJ2-5, with TRBD2 as a possible D gene (6 bases). Germline-derived CDR1 and CDR2 are MRHNA and SNTAGT. V lost 5 bases and J 7 bases, leaving 17 bases between the germline ends. CDR3 size: 14 residues. CDR3 DNA sequence: TGTGCCAGCAGTCCGGGGCCTAACGGGGGGACCCAGTACTTC. Translation: CASSPGPNGGTQYF.

V gene TRBV7-9 combines with J gene TRBJ1-2, with TRBD1 as a possible D gene (6 bases). Germline V gives CDR1 SEHNR, CDR2 FQNEAQ (reference sequence). The V gene lost 7 bases and the J gene lost 4 bases, with 13 bases spanning the gap. The CDR3 has 13 residues. The CDR3 sequence: CASTATGPYGYTF. CDR3 nucleotide sequence: TGTGCCAGCACCGCAACAGGGCCCTATGGCTACACCTTC.